What follows describes a single T cell receptor (beta chain). What it recognizes is unknown. The data derive from a study of cytomegalovirus exposure and HLA in healthy donors. Background on the study: Assignment to the Caucasian-associated ancestry cluster applied to around 76% of the roughly 410 genotyped donors.

Study findings and constraints: The HLA-A and HLA-B alleles of most subjects were reportedly predicted accurately from TCR beta sequences. Productive status was seen about 87% or about 30% of the time for most TCR beta V segments in an earlier analysis. Later analysis identified 16,951 TCR beta sequences associated with HLA alleles, using a false discovery rate threshold of 0.05.

The junction had 5 bases not matched to a gene; V was cut back by 0 bases and J by 2 bases. From germline, CDR1 is SGHRS and CDR2 YFSETQ. The CDR3 is made up of 16 amino acids. The PCR used 60 Vbeta and 13 Jbeta primers. The repertoire was sequenced with immunoSEQ multiplex PCR; TCRdb's copy has only in-frame clones and lacks some. The data contain 100,000 or so clones, more than 65% of them singletons. The sequence was obtained from a man between 40 and 49 years old in good health and CMV-seropositive. This chain joins TRBV5-1 and TRBJ2-3; 8 nucleotides align to TRBD2. Sequencing was done on a sample of PBMCs. The CDR3 is CASSLGAGVYTDTQYF. The CDR3 bases are TGCGCCAGCAGCTTGGGAGCGGGAGTTTACACAGATACGCAGTATTTT.